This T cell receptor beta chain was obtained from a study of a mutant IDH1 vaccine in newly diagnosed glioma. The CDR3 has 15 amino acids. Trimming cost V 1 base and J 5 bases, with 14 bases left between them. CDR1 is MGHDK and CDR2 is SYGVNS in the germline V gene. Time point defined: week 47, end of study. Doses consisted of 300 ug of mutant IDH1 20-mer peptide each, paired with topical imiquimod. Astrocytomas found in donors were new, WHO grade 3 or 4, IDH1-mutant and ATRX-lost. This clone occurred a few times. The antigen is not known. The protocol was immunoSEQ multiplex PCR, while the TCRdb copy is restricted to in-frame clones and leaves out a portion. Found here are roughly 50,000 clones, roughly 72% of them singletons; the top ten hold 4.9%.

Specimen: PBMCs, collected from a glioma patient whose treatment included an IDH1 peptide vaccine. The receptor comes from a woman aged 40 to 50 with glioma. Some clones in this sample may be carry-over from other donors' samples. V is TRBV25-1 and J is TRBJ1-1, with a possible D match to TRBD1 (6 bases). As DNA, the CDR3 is TGTGCCAGCAGTGAATGGGGGGCGAAGAGGACTGAAGCTTTCTTT. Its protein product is CASSEWGAKRTEAFF. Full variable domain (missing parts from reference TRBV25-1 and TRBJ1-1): EADIYQTPRYLVIGTGKKITLECSQTMGHDKMYWYQQDPGMELHLIHYSYGVNSTEKGDLSSESTVSRIRTEHFPLTLESARPSHTSQYLCASSEWGAKRTEAFFGQGTRLTVV.